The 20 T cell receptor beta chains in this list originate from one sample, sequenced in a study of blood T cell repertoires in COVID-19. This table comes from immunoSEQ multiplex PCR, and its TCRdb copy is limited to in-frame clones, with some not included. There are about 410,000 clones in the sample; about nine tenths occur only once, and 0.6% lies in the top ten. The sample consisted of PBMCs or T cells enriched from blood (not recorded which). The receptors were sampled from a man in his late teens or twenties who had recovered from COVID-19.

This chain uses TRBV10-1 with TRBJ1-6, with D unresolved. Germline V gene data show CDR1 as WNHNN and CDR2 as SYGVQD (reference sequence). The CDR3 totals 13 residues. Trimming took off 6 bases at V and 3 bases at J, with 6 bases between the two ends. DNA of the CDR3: TGCGCCAGCAGACAGAGCTATAATTCACCCCTCCACTTT. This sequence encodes CASRQSYNSPLHF.

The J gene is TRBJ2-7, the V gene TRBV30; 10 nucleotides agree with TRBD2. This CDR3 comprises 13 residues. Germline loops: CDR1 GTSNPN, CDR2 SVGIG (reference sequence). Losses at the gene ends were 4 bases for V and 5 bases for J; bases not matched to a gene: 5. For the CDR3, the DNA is TGTGCCTGGACCCTAGCGGGAGTCGACGAGCAGTACTTC. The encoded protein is CAWTLAGVDEQYF.

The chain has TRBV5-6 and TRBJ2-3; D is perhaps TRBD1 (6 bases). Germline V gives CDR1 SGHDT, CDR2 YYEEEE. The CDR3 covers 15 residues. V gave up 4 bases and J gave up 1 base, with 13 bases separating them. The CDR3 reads CASSPLGAGTDTQYF. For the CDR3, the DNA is TGTGCCAGCAGCCCACTGGGGGCTGGCACAGATACGCAGTATTTT.

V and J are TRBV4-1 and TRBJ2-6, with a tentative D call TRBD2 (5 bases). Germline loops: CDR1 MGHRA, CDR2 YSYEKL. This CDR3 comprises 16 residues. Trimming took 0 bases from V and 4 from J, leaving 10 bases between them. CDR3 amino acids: CASSQDGSEGANVLTF. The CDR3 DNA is TGCGCCAGCAGCCAAGATGGGAGCGAAGGGGCCAACGTCCTGACTTTC.

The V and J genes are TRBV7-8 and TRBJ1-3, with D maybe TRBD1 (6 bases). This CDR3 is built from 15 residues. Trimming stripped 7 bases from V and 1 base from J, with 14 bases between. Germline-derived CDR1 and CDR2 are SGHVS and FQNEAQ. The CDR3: CASKQGPFSGNTIYF. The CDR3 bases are TGTGCCAGCAAACAGGGACCCTTTTCTGGAAACACCATATATTTT.

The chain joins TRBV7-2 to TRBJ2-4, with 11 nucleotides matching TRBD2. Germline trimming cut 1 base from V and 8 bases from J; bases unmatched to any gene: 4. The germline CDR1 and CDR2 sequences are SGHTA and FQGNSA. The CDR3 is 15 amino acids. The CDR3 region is CASSLEGTSGDIQYF. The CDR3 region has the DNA TGTGCCAGCAGCTTAGAAGGGACTAGCGGAGACATTCAGTACTTC.

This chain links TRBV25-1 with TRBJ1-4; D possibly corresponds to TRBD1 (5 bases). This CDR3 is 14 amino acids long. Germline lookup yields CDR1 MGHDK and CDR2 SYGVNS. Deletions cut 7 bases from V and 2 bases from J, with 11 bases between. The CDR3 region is CASTGGTTNEKLFF. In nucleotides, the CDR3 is TGTGCCAGCACCGGGGGGACTACTAATGAAAAACTGTTTTTT.

CDR3 DNA: TGTGCCAGCAGCGCCGGGACAGGGGTTTTCCAGCCCCAGCATTTT. Translating it yields CASSAGTGVFQPQHF. The chain combines TRBV28 with TRBJ1-5; 10 bases fit TRBD1. Trimming at V came to 6 bases and at J to 7 bases, leaving 9 bases not matched to a gene. CDR3 size: 15 residues. Germline assignment: CDR1 MDHEN and CDR2 SYDVKM. Together with reference TRBV28 and TRBJ1-5, the CDR3 gives the full variable domain: DVKVTQSSRYLVKRTGEKVFLECVQDMDHENMFWYRQDPGLGLRLIYFSYDVKMKEKGDIPEGYSVSREKKERFSLILESASTNQTSMYLCASSAGTGVFQPQHFGDGTRLSIL.

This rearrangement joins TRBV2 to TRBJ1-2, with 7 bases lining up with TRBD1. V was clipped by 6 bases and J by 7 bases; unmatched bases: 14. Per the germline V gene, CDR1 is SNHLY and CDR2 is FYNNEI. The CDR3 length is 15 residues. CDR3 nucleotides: TGTGCCAGCAGCGCAGGGGTGGGGACAGTCTCTGGCTACACCTTC. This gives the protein CASSAGVGTVSGYTF.

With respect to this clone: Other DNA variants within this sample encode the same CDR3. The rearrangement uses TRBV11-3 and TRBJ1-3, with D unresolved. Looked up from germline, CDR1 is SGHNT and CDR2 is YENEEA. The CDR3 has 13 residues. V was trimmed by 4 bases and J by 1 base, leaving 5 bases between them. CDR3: CASSSRSGNTIYF. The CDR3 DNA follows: TGTGCCAGCAGCTCCCGGTCTGGAAACACCATATATTTT.

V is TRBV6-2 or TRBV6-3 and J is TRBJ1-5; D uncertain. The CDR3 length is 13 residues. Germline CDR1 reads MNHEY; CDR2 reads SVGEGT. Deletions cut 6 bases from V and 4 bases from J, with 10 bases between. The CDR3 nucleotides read TGTGCCAGCAGCCGAGGAGAAAATCAGCCCCAGCATTTT. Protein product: CASSRGENQPQHF.

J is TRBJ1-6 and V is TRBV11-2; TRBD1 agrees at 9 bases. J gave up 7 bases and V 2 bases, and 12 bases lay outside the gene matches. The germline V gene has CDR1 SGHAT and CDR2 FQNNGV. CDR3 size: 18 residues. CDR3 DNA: TGTGCCAGCAGCTTATATACAGGGGGCGTAGGTAAAAATTCACCCCTCCACTTT. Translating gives CASSLYTGGVGKNSPLHF.

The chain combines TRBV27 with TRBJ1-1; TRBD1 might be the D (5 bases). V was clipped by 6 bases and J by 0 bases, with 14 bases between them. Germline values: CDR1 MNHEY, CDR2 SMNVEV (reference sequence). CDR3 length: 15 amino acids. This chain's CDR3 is CASRRPGFMNTEAFF. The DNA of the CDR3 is TGTGCCAGCAGGCGTCCAGGGTTCATGAACACTGAAGCTTTCTTT.

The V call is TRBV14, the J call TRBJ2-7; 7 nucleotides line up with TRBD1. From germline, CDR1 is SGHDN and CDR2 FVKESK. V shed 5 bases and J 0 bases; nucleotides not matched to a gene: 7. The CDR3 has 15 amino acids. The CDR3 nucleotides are TGTGCCAGCAGCGGACGGACAGGAAGCTCCTACGAGCAGTACTTC. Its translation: CASSGRTGSSYEQYF.

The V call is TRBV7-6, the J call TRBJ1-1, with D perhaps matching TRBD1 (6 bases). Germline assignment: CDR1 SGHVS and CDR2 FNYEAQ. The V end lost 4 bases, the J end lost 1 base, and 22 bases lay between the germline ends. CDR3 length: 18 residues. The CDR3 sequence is CASSSPVPGAEGNTEAFF. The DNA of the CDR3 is TGTGCCAGCAGCTCGCCGGTACCAGGGGCCGAGGGGAACACTGAAGCTTTCTTT.

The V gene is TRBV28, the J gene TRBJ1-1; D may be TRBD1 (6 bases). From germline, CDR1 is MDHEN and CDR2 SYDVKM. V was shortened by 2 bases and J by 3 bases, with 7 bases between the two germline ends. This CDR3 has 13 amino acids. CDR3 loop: CASSLQGHTEAFF. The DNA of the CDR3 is TGTGCCAGCAGTTTACAGGGGCACACTGAAGCTTTCTTT.

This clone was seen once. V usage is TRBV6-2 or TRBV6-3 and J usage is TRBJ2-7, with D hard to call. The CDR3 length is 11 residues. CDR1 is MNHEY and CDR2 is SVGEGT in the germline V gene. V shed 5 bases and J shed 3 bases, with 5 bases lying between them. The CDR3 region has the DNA TGTGCCAGCAGTCGTATCTACGAGCAGTACTTC. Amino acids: CASSRIYEQYF.

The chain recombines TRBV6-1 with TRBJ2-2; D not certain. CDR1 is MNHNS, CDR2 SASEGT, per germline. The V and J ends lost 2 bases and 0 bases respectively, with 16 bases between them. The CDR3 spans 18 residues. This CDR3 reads CASSERWAGVPNTGELFF. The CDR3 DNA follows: TGTGCCAGCAGTGAAAGGTGGGCAGGCGTCCCGAACACCGGGGAGCTGTTTTTT.

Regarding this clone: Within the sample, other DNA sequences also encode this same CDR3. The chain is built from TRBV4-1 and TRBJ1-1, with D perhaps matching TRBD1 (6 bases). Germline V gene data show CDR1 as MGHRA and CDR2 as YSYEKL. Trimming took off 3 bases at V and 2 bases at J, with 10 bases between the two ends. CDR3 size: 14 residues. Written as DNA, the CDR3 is TGCGCCAGCAGCCAGGTTGGGGGCAACACTGAAGCTTTCTTT. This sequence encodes CASSQVGGNTEAFF.

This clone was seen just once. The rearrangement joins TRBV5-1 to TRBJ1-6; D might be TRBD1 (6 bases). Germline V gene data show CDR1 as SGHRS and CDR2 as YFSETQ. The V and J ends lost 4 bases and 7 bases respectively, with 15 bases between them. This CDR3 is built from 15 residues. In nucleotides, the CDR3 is TGCGCCAGCAGCAAGGCTACAGGGTTCAATTCACCCCTCCACTTT. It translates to CASSKATGFNSPLHF.